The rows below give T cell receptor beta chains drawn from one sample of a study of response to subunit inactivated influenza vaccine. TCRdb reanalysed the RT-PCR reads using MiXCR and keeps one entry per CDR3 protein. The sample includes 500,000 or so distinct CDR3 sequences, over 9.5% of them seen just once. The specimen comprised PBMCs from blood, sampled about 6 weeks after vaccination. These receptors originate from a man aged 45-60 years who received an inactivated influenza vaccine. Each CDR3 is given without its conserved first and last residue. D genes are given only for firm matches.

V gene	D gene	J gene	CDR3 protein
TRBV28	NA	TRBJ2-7	ASSLGGLDYEQY
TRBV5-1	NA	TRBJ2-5	ASILGGTQY
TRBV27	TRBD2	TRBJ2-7	ASKYLSGSIEQY
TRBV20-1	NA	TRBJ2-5	SARAHAGTLKETQY
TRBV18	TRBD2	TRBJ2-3	ASSPGLAGVGTDTQY
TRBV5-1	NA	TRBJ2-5	ASSGRPSVGETQY
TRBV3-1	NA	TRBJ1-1	ASSRLGRGNTEAF
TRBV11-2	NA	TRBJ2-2	ASSKGPGRANTGELF
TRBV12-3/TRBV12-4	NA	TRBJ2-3	ASSWAGGLTDTQY
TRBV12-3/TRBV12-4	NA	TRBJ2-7	ASSPGEGGTYEQY
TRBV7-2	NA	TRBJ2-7	ASSLSPAGEQY
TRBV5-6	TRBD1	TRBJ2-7	ASRRRDRGQYEQY
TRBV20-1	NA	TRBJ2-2	SAKQGGIGELF
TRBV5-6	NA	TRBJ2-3	ASGRRVLDTQY
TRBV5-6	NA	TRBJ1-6	ASSLPAWNSPLH
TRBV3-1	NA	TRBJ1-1	ASSHRNTEAF
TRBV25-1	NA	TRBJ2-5	ASQMEETQY
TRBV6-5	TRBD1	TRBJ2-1	ASSYYGQGPYNEQF
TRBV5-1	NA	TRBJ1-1	ASSLVLRGEAF
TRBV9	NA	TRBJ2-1	ASSSNFGDEQF
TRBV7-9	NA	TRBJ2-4	ASSPKPGLAKNIQY
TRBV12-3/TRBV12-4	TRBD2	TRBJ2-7	ASAPGLAGVIAYEQY
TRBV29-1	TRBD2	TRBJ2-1	SVGLTSGTHPRNEQF
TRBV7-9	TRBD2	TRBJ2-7	ASSLEGLVGIYEQY
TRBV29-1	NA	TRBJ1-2	SVSAGSDYGYT
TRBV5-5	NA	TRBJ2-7	ASSGGPQGYEQY
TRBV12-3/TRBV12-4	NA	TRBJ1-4	ASSGQINEKLF
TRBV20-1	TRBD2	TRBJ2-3	SAATSGRGGSTDTQY
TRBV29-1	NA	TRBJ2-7	SVLNGPSYEQY
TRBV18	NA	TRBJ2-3	ASSPFQSQNADTQY
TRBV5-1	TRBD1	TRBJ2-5	ATTGDETQY
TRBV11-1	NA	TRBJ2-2	ASSLQRELAGELF
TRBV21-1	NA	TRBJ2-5	ASSKGVYEGGETQY
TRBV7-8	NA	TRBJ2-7	ASSHWGGGYEQY
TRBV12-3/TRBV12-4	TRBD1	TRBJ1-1	ASRATGDGTEAF
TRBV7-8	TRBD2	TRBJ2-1	ASSPSGGASNEQF
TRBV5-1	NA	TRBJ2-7	ASSLQGHLYEQY
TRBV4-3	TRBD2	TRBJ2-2	ASSQPSGVNTGELF
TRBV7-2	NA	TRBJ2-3	ASSFVSNADTQY
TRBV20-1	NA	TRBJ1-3	SARSRGENTIY
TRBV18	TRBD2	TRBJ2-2	ASSRSSGATSGELF
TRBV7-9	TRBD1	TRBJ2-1	ASSSTGVGRNEQF
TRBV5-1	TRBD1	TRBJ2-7	ASSQTGPYEQY
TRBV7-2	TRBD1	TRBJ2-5	ASSQRQGAETQY